This TCR beta chain appears in the sequencing data of a study of CD8+ T cells in alopecia areata. Lesional scalp tissue (obtained by punch biopsy) and peripheral blood were collected from alopecia areata patients. The junction had 6 bases not matched to a gene; V was cut back by 7 bases and J by 0 bases. CDR1 and CDR2 (germline): GTSNPN, SVGIG (reference sequence). This CDR3 comprises 13 residues. Following RNA extraction, reverse transcription yielded cDNA that acted as the sequencing template. The protocol was immunoSEQ multiplex PCR, while the TCRdb copy is restricted to in-frame clones and leaves out a portion. Found here are about 120,000 clones, roughly 50% of them singletons; the top ten hold 8% to 11%.

The TCR was taken from a human donor with alopecia areata. The material sequenced was NKG2D-low CD8+ T cells sorted from blood. The V call is TRBV30, the J call TRBJ2-7; 7 bases align to TRBD1. In nucleotides, the CDR3 is TGTGCCTCGCGACAGGGATTCTCCTACGAGCAGTACTTC. Protein: CASRQGFSYEQYF.